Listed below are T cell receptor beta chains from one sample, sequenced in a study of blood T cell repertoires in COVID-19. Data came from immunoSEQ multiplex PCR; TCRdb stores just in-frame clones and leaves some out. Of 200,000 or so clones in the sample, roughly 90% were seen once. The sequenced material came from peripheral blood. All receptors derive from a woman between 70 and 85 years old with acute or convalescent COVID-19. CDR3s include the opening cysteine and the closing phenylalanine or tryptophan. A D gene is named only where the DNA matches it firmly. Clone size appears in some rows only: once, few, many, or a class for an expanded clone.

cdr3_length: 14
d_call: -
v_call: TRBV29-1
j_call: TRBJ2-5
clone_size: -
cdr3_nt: TGCAGCGTTATCCTGGCGAGGGCACCGCAGACCCAGTACTTC
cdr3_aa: CSVILARAPQTQYF

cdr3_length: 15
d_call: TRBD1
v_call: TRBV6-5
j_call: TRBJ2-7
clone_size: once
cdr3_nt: TGTGCCAGCAGTTATCAAGGACAGGGGGCTCGGGAGCAGTACTTC
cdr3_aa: CASSYQGQGAREQYF

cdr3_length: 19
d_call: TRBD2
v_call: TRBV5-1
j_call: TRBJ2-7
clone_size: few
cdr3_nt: TGCGCCAGCAGCAGATCGGGACTAGCGGGAGGGAGAAGCTCCTACGAGCAGTACTTC
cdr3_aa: CASSRSGLAGGRSSYEQYF

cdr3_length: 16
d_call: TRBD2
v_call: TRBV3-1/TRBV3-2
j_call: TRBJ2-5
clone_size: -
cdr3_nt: TGTGCCAGCAGCCAAAGGGGGAGCGGGGGGATGGAGACCCAGTACTTC
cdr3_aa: CASSQRGSGGMETQYF

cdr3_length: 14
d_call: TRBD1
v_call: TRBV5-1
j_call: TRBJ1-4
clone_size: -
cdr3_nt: TGCGCCAGCAGCTTCGGACAGGGGCGCGAAAAACTGTTTTTT
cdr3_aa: CASSFGQGREKLFF

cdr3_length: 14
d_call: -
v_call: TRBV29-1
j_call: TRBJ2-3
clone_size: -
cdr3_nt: TGCAGCGTTGGCTTCGGACAGACCACAGATACGCAGTATTTT
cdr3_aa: CSVGFGQTTDTQYF

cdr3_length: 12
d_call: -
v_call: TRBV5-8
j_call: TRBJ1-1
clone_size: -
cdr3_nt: TGTGCCAGCAGCTATGGACAGACTGAAGCTTTCTTT
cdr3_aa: CASSYGQTEAFF

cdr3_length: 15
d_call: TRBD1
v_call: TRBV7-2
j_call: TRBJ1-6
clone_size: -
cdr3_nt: TGTGCCAGCAGCTCTCTCGGACAGGCTAATTCACCCCTCCACTTT
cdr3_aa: CASSSLGQANSPLHF

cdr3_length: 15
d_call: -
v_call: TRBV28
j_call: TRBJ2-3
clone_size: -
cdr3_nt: TGTGCCAGCAGTTTAGCGGGAAGATGGACAGATACGCAGTATTTT
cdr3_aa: CASSLAGRWTDTQYF

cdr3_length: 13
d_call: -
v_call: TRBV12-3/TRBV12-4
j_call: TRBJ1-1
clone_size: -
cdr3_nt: TGTGCCAGCAGTTTAAGATCAGGGTCTGAAGCTTTCTTT
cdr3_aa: CASSLRSGSEAFF

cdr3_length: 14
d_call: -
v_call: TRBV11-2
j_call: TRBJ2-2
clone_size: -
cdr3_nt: TGTGCCAGCAGCCCCCAGGGGGGCACCGGGGAGCTGTTTTTT
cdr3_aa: CASSPQGGTGELFF

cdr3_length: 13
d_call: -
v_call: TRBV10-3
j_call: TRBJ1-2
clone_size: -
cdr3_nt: TGTGCCATCAGTGTAGGTCAGGGCCATGGCTACACCTTC
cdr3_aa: CAISVGQGHGYTF

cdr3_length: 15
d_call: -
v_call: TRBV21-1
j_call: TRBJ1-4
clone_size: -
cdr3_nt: TGTGCCAGCAGCAAAGTAGGGGTGTATGATGAAAAACTGTTTTTT
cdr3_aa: CASSKVGVYDEKLFF

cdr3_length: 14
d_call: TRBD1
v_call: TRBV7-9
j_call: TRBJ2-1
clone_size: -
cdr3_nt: TGTGCCAGCAGCTTAGCGAACAGGGGAAATGAGCAGTTCTTC
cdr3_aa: CASSLANRGNEQFF

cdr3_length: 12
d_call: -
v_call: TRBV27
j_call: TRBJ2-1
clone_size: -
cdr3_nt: TGTGCCAGCAGTTCCGCGGGGAATGAGCAGTTCTTC
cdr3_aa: CASSSAGNEQFF

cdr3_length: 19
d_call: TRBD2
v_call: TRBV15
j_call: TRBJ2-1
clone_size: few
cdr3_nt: TGTGCCACCAGCAGAGATCTAAGGACTAGCGGGACCTCGAGGGATGAGCAGTTCTTC
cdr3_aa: CATSRDLRTSGTSRDEQFF

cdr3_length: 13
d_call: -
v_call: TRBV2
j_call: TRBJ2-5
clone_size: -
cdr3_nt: TGTGCCAGCAAAGGCAGGTCCCAAGAGACCCAGTACTTC
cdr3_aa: CASKGRSQETQYF

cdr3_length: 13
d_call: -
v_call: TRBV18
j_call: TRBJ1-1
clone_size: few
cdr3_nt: TGTGCCAGCTCCCTCAGGGAGAACACTGAAGCTTTCTTT
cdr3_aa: CASSLRENTEAFF

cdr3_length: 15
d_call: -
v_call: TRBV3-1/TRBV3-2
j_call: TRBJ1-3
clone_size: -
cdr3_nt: TGTGCCAGCACCGTAACAGCTCACTCTGGAAACACCATATATTTT
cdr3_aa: CASTVTAHSGNTIYF

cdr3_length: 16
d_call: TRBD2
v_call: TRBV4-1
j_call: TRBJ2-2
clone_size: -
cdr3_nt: TGCGCCAGCAGCCAAGGGGGGGGACCGAACACCGGGGAGCTGTTTTTT
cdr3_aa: CASSQGGGPNTGELFF

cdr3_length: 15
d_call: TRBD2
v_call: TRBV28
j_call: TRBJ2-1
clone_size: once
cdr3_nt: TGTGCCAGCAGCGATTCACGACTAGCGGGAGATGAGCAGTTCTTC
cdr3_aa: CASSDSRLAGDEQFF

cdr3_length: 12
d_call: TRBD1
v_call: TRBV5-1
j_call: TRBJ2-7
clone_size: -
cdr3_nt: TGCGCCAGCAGCTTACAGGGGTACGAGCAGTACTTC
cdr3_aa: CASSLQGYEQYF